A selection of T cell receptor beta chains follows, all from one sample in a study of a mutant IDH1 vaccine in newly diagnosed glioma. No antigen has been identified for these receptors. Assay: immunoSEQ multiplex PCR; the TCRdb copy retains only in-frame clones and omits some. The data hold around 32,000 clones, with around three quarters observed a single time. The starting material was PBMCs, obtained from a glioma patient whose treatment included an IDH1 peptide vaccine. These TCRs come from a woman aged 25 to 45 with glioma. Some clones in this sample may be carry-over from other donors' samples. CDR3s include the opening cysteine and the closing phenylalanine or tryptophan. The order of the fields is D gene, V gene, J gene, clone size, CDR3 protein, CDR3 DNA. A D gene is named only where the DNA matches it firmly. Where a row states a size, it is once, few, many or the class of an expanded clone; other rows omit it.

>-|TRBV19|TRBJ1-2|-
CASSTPSAYGYTF
TGTGCCAGTAGTACCCCATCAGCGTATGGCTACACCTTC
>-|TRBV2|TRBJ1-1|few
CASSAGSGGAEAFF
TGTGCCAGCAGTGCAGGGAGTGGAGGGGCTGAAGCTTTCTTT
>TRBD1|TRBV6-5|TRBJ1-5|-
CASSSSDRGQPQHF
TGTGCCAGCAGTTCCTCCGACAGGGGACAGCCCCAGCATTTT
>-|TRBV2|TRBJ2-5|few
CASRRDTGETQYF
TGTGCCAGTCGACGGGACACCGGGGAGACCCAGTACTTC
>-|TRBV7-9|TRBJ2-1|-
CASSFRTEQFF
TGTGCCAGCAGCTTTAGGACAGAGCAGTTCTTC
>-|TRBV4-2|TRBJ2-3|few
CASSQASSGTSGGSQYF
TGTGCCAGCAGCCAAGCGTCCAGCGGAACTTCTGGGGGGTCGCAGTATTTT
>-|TRBV29-1|TRBJ2-2|-
CSVYGTGELFF
TGCAGCGTTTACGGCACCGGGGAGCTGTTTTTT
>-|TRBV30|TRBJ2-3|-
CAWGPAADTQYF
TGTGCCTGGGGTCCCGCGGCGGATACGCAGTATTTT
>TRBD1|TRBV7-3|TRBJ1-1|-
CASSPGTAFTEAFF
TGTGCCAGCAGCCCCGGGACAGCCTTCACTGAAGCTTTCTTT
>TRBD2|TRBV19|TRBJ2-1|-
CASSLAGQSDEQFF
TGTGCCAGTAGCCTAGCGGGGCAGAGCGATGAGCAGTTCTTC
>-|TRBV27|TRBJ2-3|-
CASSPRMWVDTQYF
TGTGCCAGCAGTCCACGGATGTGGGTGGATACGCAGTATTTT
>-|TRBV30|TRBJ1-1|-
CAWSFRGETEAFF
TGTGCCTGGAGTTTCCGGGGGGAGACTGAAGCTTTCTTT
>-|TRBV12-5|TRBJ1-1|-
CASGASRSEAFF
TGTGCTAGTGGCGCCTCCCGGTCTGAAGCTTTCTTT
>TRBD1|TRBV5-6|TRBJ1-2|once
CASSLETGSHYGYTF
TGTGCCAGCAGCCTAGAGACAGGGTCTCATTATGGCTACACCTTC
>-|TRBV5-4|TRBJ2-7|-
CASSLPLNYEQYF
TGTGCCAGCAGCTTGCCGTTGAACTACGAGCAGTACTTC
>-|TRBV7-2|TRBJ2-1|-
CASRSTHNEQFF
TGTGCCAGCAGGTCAACCCACAATGAGCAGTTCTTC
>-|TRBV6-4|TRBJ2-3|-
CASSRPAPRVTDTQYF
TGTGCCAGCAGTCGCCCGGCTCCGAGGGTCACAGATACGCAGTATTTT
>-|TRBV19|TRBJ1-5|-
CASSMQVRVSNQPQHF
TGTGCCAGTAGTATGCAGGTCCGCGTAAGCAATCAGCCCCAGCATTTT
>-|TRBV5-1|TRBJ2-7|-
CASSLGGEQYF
TGCGCCAGCAGCCTGGGGGGCGAGCAGTACTTC
>-|TRBV9|TRBJ1-2|few
CASSLDGGYTF
TGTGCCAGCAGCTTAGACGGTGGCTACACCTTC
>TRBD1|TRBV15|TRBJ1-2|-
CATSLDRGRGYTF
TGTGCCACCAGCCTTGACAGGGGTCGCGGCTACACCTTC
>TRBD1|TRBV15|TRBJ2-7|-
CATSSDRGAYEQYF
TGTGCCACCAGCAGCGACAGGGGAGCCTACGAGCAGTACTTC
>-|TRBV4-1|TRBJ2-7|-
CASSQDKGSYEQYF
TGCGCCAGCAGCCAAGACAAGGGTTCCTACGAGCAGTACTTC
>-|TRBV7-9|TRBJ1-4|-
CASSSKGGAGEKLFF
TGTGCCAGCAGCTCCAAGGGAGGGGCGGGTGAAAAACTGTTTTTT
>-|TRBV28|TRBJ1-1|-
CASSLGGMNTEAFF
TGTGCCAGCAGCCTTGGGGGCATGAACACTGAAGCTTTCTTT
>-|TRBV28|TRBJ1-4|-
CASSPMDKAGEKLFF
TGTGCCAGCAGTCCAATGGACAAGGCAGGTGAAAAACTGTTTTTT
>TRBD2|TRBV9|TRBJ2-5|-
CASSGPGTSGWYQETQYF
TGTGCCAGCAGCGGACCCGGGACTAGCGGCTGGTACCAAGAGACCCAGTACTTC
>TRBD1|TRBV29-1|TRBJ1-2|-
CSVERDSSGYTF
TGCAGCGTTGAACGGGACAGCAGCGGCTACACCTTC
>-|TRBV25-1|TRBJ2-7|-
CASSEPGVVYEQYF
TGTGCCAGCAGTGAGCCAGGGGTGGTCTACGAGCAGTACTTC
>-|TRBV27|TRBJ1-6|-
CASSGTSISYNSPLHF
TGTGCCAGCAGTGGAACCTCAATTTCCTATAATTCACCCCTCCACTTT
>-|TRBV30|TRBJ2-5|-
CAWSFLTGAETQYF
TGTGCCTGGAGTTTCCTAACGGGAGCGGAGACCCAGTACTTC
>-|TRBV6-5|TRBJ2-5|-
CASSYPNRVRQETQYF
TGTGCCAGCAGTTACCCTAACAGGGTGAGGCAAGAGACCCAGTACTTC
>-|TRBV20-1|TRBJ1-1|-
CSARDTEAFF
TGCAGTGCTAGAGACACTGAAGCTTTCTTT
>-|TRBV9|TRBJ1-5|-
CASSVGAADQPQHF
TGTGCCAGCAGCGTAGGCGCAGCTGATCAGCCCCAGCATTTT
>-|TRBV4-1|TRBJ2-7|-
CASSQDPAVSYEQYF
TGCGCCAGCAGCCAAGATCCCGCGGTAAGCTACGAGCAGTACTTC
>-|TRBV4-1|TRBJ2-1|-
CASSHTTSLPYNEQFF
TGCGCCAGCAGCCACACTACTAGCCTCCCCTACAATGAGCAGTTCTTC
>-|TRBV5-1|TRBJ2-1|-
CASSPLDLVPLNEQFF
TGCGCCAGCAGCCCCCTAGACTTGGTCCCCCTCAATGAGCAGTTCTTC
>-|TRBV10-2|TRBJ1-1|-
CASSESQRNAEAFF
TGCGCCAGCAGTGAGTCACAGCGTAACGCTGAAGCTTTCTTT
>TRBD2|TRBV15|TRBJ2-1|-
CATASGVSKPYNEQFF
TGTGCCACCGCTAGCGGGGTGAGTAAACCCTACAATGAGCAGTTCTTC
>-|TRBV6-1|TRBJ2-1|once
CASSEMLSSYNEQFF
TGTGCCAGCAGTGAAATGCTAAGCTCCTACAATGAGCAGTTCTTC
>-|TRBV4-1|TRBJ1-4|-
CASSPKGGFNEKLFF
TGCGCCAGCAGCCCAAAGGGGGGGTTTAATGAAAAACTGTTTTTT
>-|TRBV29-1|TRBJ1-1|-
CSAPALEAFF
TGCAGCGCACCAGCCCTTGAAGCTTTCTTT
>TRBD2|TRBV6-6|TRBJ2-7|-
CASSYPSGMGEQYF
TGTGCCAGCAGTTACCCTAGCGGGATGGGCGAGCAGTACTTC
>-|TRBV2|TRBJ2-5|-
CASTLTELAKETQYF
TGTGCCAGCACCCTCACAGAGCTCGCGAAAGAGACCCAGTACTTC
>TRBD1|TRBV5-6|TRBJ1-2|-
CASSSRQGANYGYTF
TGTGCCAGCAGCTCCCGGCAGGGGGCTAACTATGGCTACACCTTC
>-|TRBV6-1|TRBJ2-7|-
CASSALRGLGSSYEQYF
TGTGCCAGCAGTGCATTGAGGGGACTGGGGAGCTCCTACGAGCAGTACTTC
>-|TRBV11-2|TRBJ1-5|-
CASSPGRQPQHF
TGTGCCAGCAGCCCCGGGCGTCAGCCCCAGCATTTT
>TRBD2|TRBV19|TRBJ2-1|-
CASSLAGYNEQFF
TGTGCCAGTAGCCTAGCGGGGTATAATGAGCAGTTCTTC
>TRBD2|TRBV29-1|TRBJ2-1|-
CSVRGGTSGSGEQFF
TGCAGCGTTAGGGGAGGGACTAGCGGGAGTGGTGAGCAGTTCTTC
>-|TRBV6-5|TRBJ1-2|-
CASRGDGPVGYTF
TGTGCCAGCAGAGGAGACGGGCCGGTTGGCTACACCTTC
>-|TRBV19|TRBJ2-7|-
CASSIGRSSYEQYF
TGTGCCAGTAGTATTGGTCGTAGCTCCTACGAGCAGTACTTC
>-|TRBV4-1|TRBJ1-4|-
CASSQDNGGMVDEKLFF
TGCGCCAGCAGCCAAGATAACGGGGGTATGGTAGATGAAAAACTGTTTTTT
>-|TRBV7-8|TRBJ2-7|-
CASSSLYREQYF
TGTGCCAGCAGCTCCTTATATCGGGAGCAGTACTTC
>-|TRBV30|TRBJ1-1|-
CAWSVRVNTEAFF
TGTGCCTGGAGTGTCCGAGTGAACACTGAAGCTTTCTTT